This T cell receptor beta chain was sequenced in a study of blood T cells in healthy people across ages (dated by TCRdb to 2015 to 2017). Regarding the study in general: In model experiments, template switching captured about one uniquely barcoded TCR beta cDNA molecule for every two T cells. To avoid experimental bias, donors of different ages were distributed randomly across sequencing lanes. The donors were split into four age groups: young (average around 17 years), middle-aged (39), aged (approximately 59) and long-lived (about 74). Using deep sequencing normalized with unique cDNA molecular identifiers, the study measured how TCR beta repertoire diversity changes with age. The study analyzed two additional independent replicas of 1 million unique cDNA reads from the same blood draw for two donors, one aged 18 to 29 and one aged 80 or older. Summary of the overall study and its limitations: Observed TCR beta diversity correlated strongly with the percentage of naive T cells measured by flow cytometry. As age increased, observed TCR beta diversity per million T cells dropped in a roughly linear way, and a significant reduction was already evident by age 40. Since profiling was done on bulk unsorted PBMCs, naive and antigen-experienced compartments could not be conclusively compared. Because the CMV infection status of the donors was unknown, age-related changes in expanded clonotypes may potentially have been confounded. The long-lived group showed more naive CD4+ T cells, fewer expanded clones and increased TCR diversity than the aged group, suggesting age selection. Estimates of total diversity from one million sequenced T cells were regarded as lower bounds and underestimates.

Libraries were built with 5' RACE. The sample was run on an Illumina HiSeq 2500. A second about 7 to 11 cycle PCR used a sample-barcoded 5' primer and a J-beta primer mix. A template-switch 5' adaptor carrying 12 random nucleotides introduced a unique molecular identifier onto each TCR beta cDNA molecule. Each sample yielded at least 2.5 million CDR3-containing paired-end reads. The Mint cDNA synthesis kit, primed by a TRBC-specific oligonucleotide, was used to synthesize first-strand cDNA from all RNA. After uracil-DNA glycosylase treatment, a first 18-cycle PCR used universal primers M1SS and BC2_uni_R on all cDNA. On the study's bioinformatics: For normalization, 1 million high-quality reads, each with a distinct molecular identifier, were randomly selected from each sample. Reads with shared molecular identifiers were discarded instead of being binned into consensus sequences. MiTCR, run with a Q25 quality threshold and the strictest error-elimination algorithm, handled CDR3 identification, clonotype clustering and error correction. A nonparametric unseen species model with Euler transformation was used to estimate a lower bound on total TCR beta diversity. TCRdb's own reprocessing of the public reads used fastp at Q25 and MiXCR and kept productive beta chains. Identical CDR3 protein sequences are pooled into one entry, listed with their most common genes and DNA. TCRdb's processing, not the authors' own work, is the source of the V and J calls. The sample has 1 million or so distinct CDR3 sequences on record, under 55% of them singletons. The ten largest clones take up approximately 19% of the sample.

Notes on this clonotype: What this receptor recognizes is not known. Per-nucleotide qualities are absent, and no much larger clonotype sits a single base away.

The donors were about 40 Caucasian individuals from Russia, aged roughly 6 to 100 years, who were systemically healthy. Each donor gave ten milliliters of peripheral blood, drawn into EDTA-treated Vacutainer tubes. Ficoll-Paque density-gradient centrifugation was used to isolate PBMCs, with at least 6 million per sample. Trizol reagent was used to extract total RNA from the PBMCs, yielding at least 5.5 micrograms per sample. For every donor, an aliquot of PBMCs went through flow cytometry to measure the percentages of naive CD45RAhigh/CD27high T cells. V is cut by 2 bases and J by 4 bases, and the space between the germline ends is 19 bases. Taken from the germline V gene (reference sequence), the CDR1 and CDR2 loops are LGHDT and YNNKEL. The CDR3 has 17 amino acids, counting the end cysteine and phenylalanine. Left in the record is the CDR3 DNA by itself, 51 bases read in frame from the first base.

The sequenced material came from blood. The clonotype originates from a woman aged 60 to 75 in good health. The V gene is TRBV3-1 and the J gene is TRBJ2-3, with no confidently assigned D gene. The DNA reads as follows: TGTGCCAGCAGCCAAAATCCGGGCCTCACCCACGCAGATACGCAGTATTTT. Its protein product is CASSQNPGLTHADTQYF.